This TCR beta chain was sequenced for a study of OX40 agonist ivuxolimab in advanced cancers. The CDR3 runs to 18 residues. The junction had 11 bases not matched to a gene; V was cut back by 3 bases and J by 0 bases. Per germline, CDR1 GTSNPN and CDR2 SVGIG (reference sequence). Exclusion of a patient followed from autoimmune disease history or systemic immunosuppression. Study results and limitations: The average count of expanded clones was higher among CD8+ T cells than among CD4+.

Only in-frame clones appear in the TCRdb table, and some are missing; sequencing was by immunoSEQ multiplex PCR. The data show tens of thousands of clones, approximately 89% seen once. As to this clone: The antigen is undetermined.

The source is an adult with an advanced solid tumor such as melanoma, head and neck, liver or kidney cancer. Material: CD4+ or CD8+ T cells sorted from blood, obtained in a trial of the OX40 agonist ivuxolimab. V is TRBV30 and J is TRBJ2-1; 10 nucleotides line up with TRBD2. The CDR3 sequence: CAWSMKLAGLSSYNEQFF. CDR3 nucleotides: TGTGCCTGGAGCATGAAACTAGCGGGGTTGAGCTCCTACAATGAGCAGTTCTTC.